The 14 T cell receptor beta chains presented below share a single source sample, sequenced in a study of blood T cells in healthy people across ages. A second about 6 to 11 cycle PCR used barcoded and J-beta primers. TCRdb analysed the 5' RACE reads with MiXCR anew, one entry per CDR3 protein. The table shows around 650,000 distinct CDR3 sequences, with 32% occurring only once. The sample consisted of blood. Receptors were obtained from a woman older than 75 in good health.

In its sample, this clonotype was seen many times. This chain links TRBV11-1 with TRBJ2-5; TRBD2 aligns across 8 bases. The CDR3 sequence is 15 residues long. J was trimmed by 5 bases and V by 8 bases; bases with no gene match: 13. The V gene's germline CDR1 is SGHAT and CDR2 FQDESV (reference sequence). The CDR3 spells CASRAGGPAVETQYF. CDR3 sequence (DNA): TGTGCCAGCCGGGCGGGGGGCCCGGCGGTGGAGACCCAGTACTTC.

This chain links TRBV2 with TRBJ2-3; D might be TRBD1 (6 bases). Trimming stripped 6 bases from V and 6 bases from J, with 31 bases between. The CDR3 runs 19 residues. Germline V lookup: CDR1 SNHLY, CDR2 FYNNEI. The chain's CDR3 is CASSSLVSQGGSRRDTQYF. The CDR3 DNA sequence: TGTGCCAGCAGCAGCCTAGTTTCTCAAGGGGGTTCAAGGAGGGATACGCAGTATTTT. The complete variable domain, with remaining parts taken from reference TRBV2 and TRBJ2-3, reads EPEVTQTPSHQVTQMGQEVILRCVPISNHLYFYWYRQILGQKVEFLVSFYNNEISEKSEIFDDQFSVERPDGSNFTLKIRSTKLEDSAMYFCASSSLVSQGGSRRDTQYFGPGTRLTVL.

The table lists this clonotype with many counts. The chain employs TRBV7-2 and TRBJ1-1; 7 bases line up with TRBD1. Per the germline V gene, CDR1 is SGHTA and CDR2 is FQGNSA. V was clipped by 5 bases and J by 0 bases; unmatched bases: 15. CDR3 length: 18 amino acids. CDR3 region: CASSPRQGRGSMNTEAFF. The DNA of the CDR3 is TGTGCCAGCAGCCCCCGACAGGGAAGGGGAAGCATGAACACTGAAGCTTTCTTT.

This clonotype was detected a few times. Just one base apart from a much larger clone, this may be a read error. CDR3 loop: CASSVGWGSQETQFF. The DNA of the CDR3 is TGTGCCAGCAGCGTAGGATGGGGGAGCCAAGAGACCCAGTTCTTC. The chain links TRBV9 to TRBJ2-1, with D perhaps matching TRBD1 or TRBD2 (5 bases each). This CDR3 is built from 15 residues. V was cut by 0 bases and J by 13 bases, with 20 bases left in between. Germline assignment: CDR1 SGDLS and CDR2 YYNGEE.

This clonotype showed up many times. This chain joins TRBV2 and TRBJ2-6; no firm D call. The CDR3 runs 14 residues. Trimming removed 4 bases from V and 3 bases from J, with 7 bases in between. Germline assignment: CDR1 SNHLY and CDR2 FYNNEI. CDR3 in amino acids: CASSGSYGANVLTF. The DNA for the CDR3 is TGTGCCAGCAGTGGGTCTTATGGGGCCAACGTCCTGACTTTC.

This clonotype occurred a few times. The genes are TRBV20-1 and TRBJ1-6; maybe TRBD1 (5 bases). The CDR3 length is 15 residues. V was shortened by 2 bases and J by 5 bases, with 13 bases between the two germline ends. CDR1 DFQATT and CDR2 SNEGSKA come from the germline V gene (reference sequence). The CDR3 region has the DNA TGCAGTGCTAGACCGAGGGGCAGGAATAATTCACCCCTCCACTTT. It translates to CSARPRGRNNSPLHF.

This clonotype was seen ten or more times. V usage is TRBV20-1 and J usage is TRBJ2-3; TRBD2 matches 12 bases. Germline CDR1 is DFQATT and CDR2 is SNEGSKA (reference sequence). Germline trimming cut 0 bases from V and 2 bases from J; bases unmatched to any gene: 3. The CDR3 sequence is 16 residues long. The CDR3 protein is CSARETSGGITDTQYF. The CDR3 DNA follows: TGCAGTGCTAGAGAAACTAGCGGGGGGATCACAGATACGCAGTATTTT.

The sample holds a few counts of this clonotype. This rearrangement joins TRBV7-2 to TRBJ2-4, with 15 positions matching TRBD2. J lost 0 bases, V lost 4 bases, and 4 bases had no gene match. CDR1 is SGHTA, CDR2 FQGNSA, per germline. The CDR3 has 18 amino acids. The CDR3 spells CASSSGLAGGLAKNIQYF. The CDR3 DNA is TGTGCCAGCAGCTCGGGACTAGCGGGAGGATTAGCCAAAAACATTCAGTACTTC.

This clonotype was seen more than once but under ten times. V is TRBV30 and J is TRBJ1-2; 9 bases map to TRBD1. The CDR3 contains 14 residues. Germline CDR1 GTSNPN, CDR2 SVGIG (reference sequence). V was clipped by 2 bases and J by 4 bases; unmatched bases: 5. The CDR3 DNA reads as TGTGCCTGGAGTCCCCGGGACAGGGTCTATGGCTACACCTTC. This encodes CAWSPRDRVYGYTF.

Many counts were recorded for this clonotype. The chain couples TRBV29-1 to TRBJ1-5; D gene ambiguous. The germline gives CDR1 SQVTM, CDR2 ANQGSEA. The CDR3 totals 17 residues. V was pared by 7 bases and J by 0 bases, with 22 bases between. CDR3 sequence: CSAKTLGWEYSNQPQHF. The CDR3, as DNA: TGCAGCGCCAAAACGTTGGGTTGGGAATATAGCAATCAGCCCCAGCATTTT.

Concerning this clonotype itself: A read error is possible here, since a much larger clone lies one base away. The chain is built from TRBV12-3 or TRBV12-4 and TRBJ1-5; D is ambiguous. The length of the CDR3 is 15 residues. CDR3 in amino acids: CVSSLLRGSNQPQHF. Here the CDR3 DNA reads TGTGTCAGCAGTTTACTTCGAGGGAGCAATCAGCCCCAGCATTTT.

A remark on this clonotype: A read error is possible here, since a much larger clone lies one base away. J is TRBJ1-2 and V is TRBV18; tentative D call: TRBD1 (5 bases). This CDR3 region has 15 residues. V shed 0 bases and J shed 9 bases, with 17 bases lying between them. Germline CDR1 and CDR2: KGHSH and LQKENI. CDR3 sequence (DNA): TGTGCCAGCTCACCACCGGCAGGACATCTGAATTGCTACACCTTC. Protein product: CASSPPAGHLNCYTF. Variable domain in full (rest from reference TRBV18 and TRBJ1-2): NAGVMQNPRHLVRRRGQEARLRCSPMKGHSHVYWYRQLPEEGLKFMVYLQKENIIDESGMPKERFSAEFPKEGPSILRIQQVVRGDSAAYFCASSPPAGHLNCYTFGSGTRLTVV.

In the case of this clonotype: A read error is possible here, since a much larger clone lies one base away. This chain connects TRBV5-1 to TRBJ2-3; 10 bases are a match to TRBD1. Germline V lookup: CDR1 SGHRS, CDR2 YFSETQ. This CDR3 region has 15 residues. This chain's CDR3 is CASSTGTGETVTQYF. The CDR3 DNA is TGCGCCAGCAGCACCGGGACAGGGGAGACAGTTACGCAGTATTTT.

This clonotype was observed at least ten times. The chain employs TRBV28 and TRBJ2-5; tentatively, D is TRBD2 (7 bases). The germline V gene encodes CDR1 MDHEN and CDR2 SYDVKM. Between the trimmed V and J ends, which lost 3 bases and 4 bases, there was a span of 15 bases. This CDR3 is 15 amino acids long. The DNA for the CDR3 is TGTGCCAGCAGTTTGAGGGGGGGCCTCTCAGAGACCCAGTACTTC. Its translation is CASSLRGGLSETQYF.